What follows are 27 T cell receptor beta chains derived from one specimen sequenced in a study of blood T cell repertoires in COVID-19 (dated by TCRdb to 2018 to 2021). The library was produced with the immunoSEQ multiplex PCR assay. In its TCRdb copy, this immuneACCESS table keeps in-frame sequences only and misses some clones. Where compared with another copy, unresolved V genes explain less than half of these, and the others have no known cause. The sample contains some 100,000 clones, approximately 86% of them found a single time. In total, the top ten clones hold around an eighth of the sample. The sample consisted of peripheral blood. The receptors derive from a man over 45 with active or convalescent COVID-19.

The chain links TRBV21-1 to TRBJ2-7; the D call TRBD2 from the table was never checked on the DNA. TRBV21-1 counts as a pseudogene. The CDR3 length is 18 residues. CDR3 in amino acids: CASSKVSFRSSQSYEQYF. The CDR3 DNA is TGTGCCAGCAGCAAAGTTAGTTTCCGGAGCTCCCAGTCCTACGAGCAGTACTTC.

The chain recombines TRBV7-9 with TRBJ1-4; 8 bases line up with TRBD1. Germline values: CDR1 SEHNR, CDR2 FQNEAQ (reference sequence). J gave up 7 bases and V 5 bases, and 3 bases lay outside the gene matches. The CDR3 has 13 amino acids. CDR3 sequence (DNA): TGTGCCAGCAGCCGAGGGACAGGTGAAAAACTGTTTTTT. Protein sequence: CASSRGTGEKLFF. Full variable domain (missing parts from reference TRBV7-9 and TRBJ1-4): DTGVSQNPRHKITKRGQNVTFRCDPISEHNRLYWYRQTLGQGPEFLTYFQNEAQLEKSRLLSDRFSAERPKGSFSTLEIQRTEQGDSAMYLCASSRGTGEKLFFGSGTQLSVL.

DNA for the CDR3: TGTGCCAGCAGCTCCGGGGCAACTAATGAAAAACTGTTTTTT. Translated, it gives CASSSGATNEKLFF. The V gene is TRBV11-3, the J gene TRBJ1-4, with unresolved D. V was trimmed by 4 bases and J by 0 bases, leaving 6 bases between them. CDR1 SGHNT and CDR2 YENEEA come from the germline V gene. This CDR3 spans 14 amino acids.

The V gene is TRBV6-6, the J gene TRBJ2-3; 7 bases are shared with TRBD1. J lost 5 bases, V lost 5 bases, and 13 bases had no gene match. The CDR3 is 16 residues long. CDR1 MNHNY and CDR2 SVGAGI come from the germline V gene (reference sequence). The CDR3 nucleotides are TGTGCCAGCAGTCGAACCCCGGGACAGCGAGGAGATACGCAGTATTTT. Translated, it gives CASSRTPGQRGDTQYF.

The CDR3 bases are TGTGCCAGCAGCCAGGGCAAAAACATTCAGTACTTC. It specifies CASSQGKNIQYF. The chain employs TRBV11-2 and TRBJ2-4; possible D gene TRBD1, 5 bases. Germline CDR1 reads SGHAT; CDR2 reads FQNNGV. The length of the CDR3 is 12 residues. Trimming left V 5 bases short and J 3 bases short, with 5 bases between.

The DNA of the CDR3 is TGTGCCAGCAGTCCTAAGCGGGACCGGTCCTACAATGAGCAGTTCTTC. Translated, it gives CASSPKRDRSYNEQFF. The chain is built from TRBV25-1 and TRBJ2-1; TRBD2 aligns across 7 bases. The CDR3 runs 16 residues. Germline V gene sequence: CDR1 MGHDK, CDR2 SYGVNS. V gave up 5 bases and J gave up 1 base; unmatched junction bases: 8.

The chain has TRBV3-1 (or the pseudogene TRBV3-2) and TRBJ2-1; 7 nucleotides line up with TRBD2. Germline V gene sequence: CDR1 LGHDT, CDR2 YNNKEL (reference sequence). J gave up 8 bases and V 10 bases, and 8 bases lay outside the gene matches. The CDR3 consists of 12 residues. DNA for the CDR3: TGTGCCACATCCCGACTAGCCTATGAGCAGTTCTTC. Protein sequence: CATSRLAYEQFF.

This CDR3 is CASSSGLAGGKTQYF. The CDR3, as DNA: TGTGCCAGCAGCTCCGGACTAGCGGGAGGCAAGACCCAGTACTTC. This rearrangement joins TRBV13 to TRBJ2-5, with TRBD2 matching over 14 bases. The CDR3 is 15 residues long. Germline CDR1 is PRHDT and CDR2 is FYEKMQ (reference sequence). With 4 bases clipped from V and 6 bases from J, the junction kept 4 bases outside the gene matches.

The chain carries TRBV30 and TRBJ2-6; TRBD1 might be the D (6 bases). Between the trimmed V and J ends, which lost 1 base and 9 bases, there was a span of 22 bases. CDR1 is GTSNPN and CDR2 is SVGIG in the germline V gene (reference sequence). The CDR3 has 17 residues. The CDR3 spells CAWSDKNLGAPLNVLTF. The CDR3, as DNA: TGTGCCTGGAGTGACAAAAATTTGGGGGCTCCTCTCAACGTCCTGACTTTC. Full variable domain (outside the CDR3, taken from reference TRBV30 and TRBJ2-6): SQTIHQWPATLVQPVGSPLSLECTVEGTSNPNLYWYRQAAGRGLQLLFYSVGIGQISSEVPQNLSASRPQDRQFILSSKKLLLSDSGFYLCAWSDKNLGAPLNVLTFGAGSRLTVL.

The gene calls are TRBV13 and TRBJ2-7; TRBD2 matches 13 bases. The J segment lost 7 bases and the V segment lost 5 bases, leaving 8 bases of the junction unmatched. The CDR3 spans 15 residues. Looked up from germline, CDR1 is PRHDT and CDR2 is FYEKMQ (reference sequence). The CDR3 loop is CASSMSGTSGIEQYF. The CDR3 DNA is TGTGCCAGCAGCATGTCCGGGACTAGCGGGATAGAGCAGTACTTC.

The gene calls are TRBV5-4 and TRBJ2-7, with 12 nucleotides matching TRBD2. This CDR3 region has 16 residues. Unmatched junction bases numbered 5, after V lost 4 bases and J lost 0 bases. CDR1 and CDR2 from the germline V gene are SGHNT and YYREEE (reference sequence). In DNA, the CDR3 is TGTGCCAGCAGCCCCGGACTAGCGGGGAGCTCCTACGAGCAGTACTTC. Its translation: CASSPGLAGSSYEQYF.

The genes are TRBV7-6 and TRBJ2-3; possible D gene TRBD1, 5 bases. Germline lookup yields CDR1 SGHVS and CDR2 FNYEAQ. The V gene lost 2 bases and the J gene lost 1 base, with 10 bases spanning the gap. This CDR3 is built from 15 residues. This CDR3 is CASSLLQARTDTQYF. The CDR3 nucleotides read TGTGCCAGCAGCTTACTACAGGCACGCACAGATACGCAGTATTTT.

The chain links TRBV23-1 to TRBJ2-7; D is unresolved. TRBV23-1 is classed as an ORF, of uncertain function. V lost 4 bases and J 4 bases, leaving 14 bases between the germline ends. This CDR3 is 14 amino acids long. The CDR3 region is CASSRVTPPYEQYF. DNA of the CDR3: TGCGCCAGCAGTCGTGTGACACCTCCATACGAGCAGTACTTC.

This chain links TRBV6-1 with TRBJ2-1; 11 bases align to TRBD2. Germline CDR1 reads MNHNS; CDR2 reads SASEGT. The CDR3 covers 16 residues. Trimming cost V 4 bases and J 5 bases; bases outside gene matches: 7. The CDR3 sequence is CASSVLAGARDNEQFF. The CDR3 coding sequence is TGTGCCAGCAGTGTACTAGCGGGGGCCCGGGACAATGAGCAGTTCTTC.

This clone was observed once. The V call is TRBV11-3, the J call TRBJ2-3; 11 bases line up with TRBD2. V lost 4 bases to trimming and J lost 2 bases; unmatched junction nucleotides: 2. The CDR3 has 15 residues. Germline loops: CDR1 SGHNT, CDR2 YENEEA. Here the CDR3 DNA reads TGTGCCAGCAGCTGGGGACTAGCGGACACAGATACGCAGTATTTT. It encodes CASSWGLADTDTQYF. The variable domain in full, completed from reference TRBV11-3 and TRBJ2-3, reads EAGVVQSPRYKIIEKKQPVAFWCNPISGHNTLYWYLQNLGQGPELLIRYENEEAVDDSQLPKDRFSAERLKGVDSTLKIQPAELGDSAVYLCASSWGLADTDTQYFGPGTRLTVL.

This chain's CDR3 is CASSGLAVTDTQYF. The CDR3 DNA sequence: TGTGCCAGCAGCGGACTAGCGGTCACAGATACGCAGTATTTT. The chain links TRBV7-9 to TRBJ2-3, with 10 bases aligning to TRBD2. This CDR3 comprises 14 residues. J gave up 2 bases and V 5 bases, and 1 base lay outside the gene matches. Germline V CDR1 and CDR2: SEHNR, FQNEAQ (reference sequence). The whole variable domain, remainder taken from reference TRBV7-9 and TRBJ2-3, is DTGVSQNPRHKITKRGQNVTFRCDPISEHNRLYWYRQTLGQGPEFLTYFQNEAQLEKSRLLSDRFSAERPKGSFSTLEIQRTEQGDSAMYLCASSGLAVTDTQYFGPGTRLTVL.

This clone came up once. The chain employs TRBV11-2 and TRBJ2-1; 8 nucleotides match TRBD2. The junction had 9 bases not matched to a gene; V was cut back by 5 bases and J by 3 bases. The CDR3 spans 16 residues. Per the germline V gene, CDR1 is SGHAT and CDR2 is FQNNGV. The CDR3, as DNA: TGTGCCAGCAGCACCCGAATCCTAGCGGGCTACAATGAGCAGTTCTTC. It encodes CASSTRILAGYNEQFF.

The sample holds a few counts of this clone. The chain employs TRBV11-3 and TRBJ1-1; 7 bases align to TRBD1. The CDR3 spans 14 residues. Losses at the gene ends were 5 bases for V and 1 base for J; bases not matched to a gene: 4. Germline lookup yields CDR1 SGHNT and CDR2 YENEEA. CDR3 sequence reads: CASSDWDRNTEAFF. The CDR3 DNA follows: TGTGCCAGCAGCGACTGGGACAGGAACACTGAAGCTTTCTTT.

The CDR3 protein is CASSLEREQYF. The CDR3, as DNA: TGTGCCAGCAGCTTAGAGAGGGAGCAGTACTTC. The chain employs TRBV11-2 and TRBJ2-7, with D unclear. Trimming shortened V by 0 bases and J by 7 bases, and 4 bases separated the two germline ends. Germline CDR1 is SGHAT and CDR2 is FQNNGV. The CDR3 is made up of 11 amino acids.

This clone has more than one count but fewer than ten. V and J are TRBV5-4 and TRBJ1-5, with D possibly being TRBD1 (5 bases). Germline values: CDR1 SGHNT, CDR2 YYREEE (reference sequence). The CDR3 length is 13 residues. Trimming took 3 bases from V and 4 from J, leaving 8 bases between them. The CDR3 region is CASSYDRNQPQHF. Here the CDR3 DNA reads TGTGCCAGCAGCTATGACAGAAATCAGCCCCAGCATTTT.

The chain couples TRBV6-5 to TRBJ1-4; D possibly corresponds to TRBD1 (6 bases). There are 15 residues in the CDR3. Germline CDR1 MNHEY, CDR2 SVGAGI. V was trimmed by 6 bases and J by 3 bases, leaving 14 bases between them. The CDR3 DNA reads as TGTGCCAGCAGCGCTACCGGGACACCTAATGAAAAACTGTTTTTT. The encoded protein is CASSATGTPNEKLFF.

The chain recombines TRBV7-3 with TRBJ2-1; TRBD1 matches at 8 bases. This CDR3 comprises 14 residues. V was pared by 5 bases and J by 8 bases, with 8 bases of the junction left unmatched. Germline lookup yields CDR1 SGHTA and CDR2 FQGTGA. This CDR3 reads CASSMTGVRDEQFF. The CDR3 region has the DNA TGTGCCAGCAGCATGACAGGGGTCAGGGATGAGCAGTTCTTC.

The gene calls are TRBV5-1 and TRBJ2-1; TRBD2 matches at 9 bases. The V segment lost 2 bases and the J segment 1 base; nucleotides outside the gene matches: 10. The CDR3 consists of 18 residues. The germline V gene encodes CDR1 SGHRS and CDR2 YFSETQ. CDR3 nucleotide sequence: TGCGCCAGCAGCTTTGGGGGACGGAGCGGGAGGTCCTACAATGAGCAGTTCTTC. It translates to CASSFGGRSGRSYNEQFF.

This chain links TRBV7-9 with TRBJ1-2; D remains unclear. Trimming removed 1 base at V and 4 bases at J, with 7 bases between. Germline CDR1 SEHNR, CDR2 FQNEAQ (reference sequence). CDR3 length: 13 residues. The CDR3: CASSLVGFYGYTF. The CDR3 DNA follows: TGTGCCAGCAGCTTAGTCGGGTTCTATGGCTACACCTTC.

This clone was observed a single time. The chain combines TRBV15 with TRBJ1-1, with D possibly being TRBD1 (5 bases). V was clipped by 0 bases and J by 2 bases, with 7 bases between them. The CDR3 contains 14 residues. Germline V gene sequence: CDR1 LNHNV, CDR2 YYDKDF (reference sequence). CDR3 DNA: TGTGCCACCAGCAGAGACAGGGATAACACTGAAGCTTTCTTT. Translating gives CATSRDRDNTEAFF.

The chain employs TRBV5-1 and TRBJ1-1; TRBD1 matches at 9 bases. This CDR3 has 13 amino acids. V was clipped by 2 bases and J by 5 bases; unmatched bases: 1. The germline gives CDR1 SGHRS, CDR2 YFSETQ. The CDR3 DNA is TGCGCCAGCAGCTTAGGGACAGGGACTGAAGCTTTCTTT. Amino acid sequence: CASSLGTGTEAFF.

V and J are TRBV24-1 and TRBJ2-1; 9 positions agree with TRBD1. Per the germline V gene, CDR1 is KGHDR and CDR2 is SFDVKD. This CDR3 is built from 15 residues. The V gene end was trimmed by 7 bases and the J gene end by 10 bases; junction bases not matched to a gene: 13. This CDR3 reads CATSAGTGRGLEQFF. CDR3 DNA sequence: TGTGCCACCAGCGCCGGGACAGGGAGGGGGTTGGAGCAGTTCTTC.